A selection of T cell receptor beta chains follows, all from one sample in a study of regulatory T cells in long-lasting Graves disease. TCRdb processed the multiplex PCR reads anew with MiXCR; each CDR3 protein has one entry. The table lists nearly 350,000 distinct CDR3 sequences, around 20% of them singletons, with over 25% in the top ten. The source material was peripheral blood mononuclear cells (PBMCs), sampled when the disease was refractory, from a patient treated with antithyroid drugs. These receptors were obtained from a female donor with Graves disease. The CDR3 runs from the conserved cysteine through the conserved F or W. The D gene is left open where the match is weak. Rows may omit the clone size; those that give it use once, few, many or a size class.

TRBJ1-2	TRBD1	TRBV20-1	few	CSATTPGQDISYGYTF	TGCAGTGCTACTACTCCGGGACAGGATATTTCCTATGGCTACACCTTC
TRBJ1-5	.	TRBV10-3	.	CAISEGQPGNQPQHF	TGTGCCATCAGTGAGGGCCAGCCGGGGAATCAGCCCCAGCATTTT
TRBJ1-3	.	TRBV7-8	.	CASSLVRASGNTIYF	TGTGCCAGCAGCTTAGTCCGGGCCTCTGGAAACACCATATATTTT
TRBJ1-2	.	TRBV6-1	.	CATMNPYWGGYTF	TGTGCCACCATGAATCCCTATTGGGGAGGCTACACCTTC
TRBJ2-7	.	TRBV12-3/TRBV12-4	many	CASSLTGTVSEQYF	TGTGCCAGCAGCCTAACCGGTACAGTATCCGAGCAGTACTTC
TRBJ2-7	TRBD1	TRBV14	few	CASSQTRDRGSRQYF	TGTGCCAGCAGCCAAACCCGGGACAGGGGTTCGCGGCAGTACTTC
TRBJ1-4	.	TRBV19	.	CASSDGGATNEKLFF	TGTGCCAGTAGTGACGGAGGAGCAACTAATGAAAAACTGTTTTTT
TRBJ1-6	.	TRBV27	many	CASSTANSPLHF	TGTGCCAGCAGTACGGCAAATTCACCCCTCCACTTT
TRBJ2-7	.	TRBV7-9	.	CASSPVVEQYF	TGTGCCAGCAGCCCGGTGGTCGAGCAGTACTTC
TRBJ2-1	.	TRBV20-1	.	CSASSGRGSYNEQFF	TGCAGTGCTAGTTCCGGAAGGGGTTCCTACAATGAGCAGTTCTTC
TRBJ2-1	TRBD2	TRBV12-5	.	CASGLLTGLAGATEQFF	TGTGCTAGTGGTTTGTTAACAGGTCTAGCGGGAGCGACTGAGCAGTTCTTC
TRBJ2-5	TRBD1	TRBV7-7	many	CASSLGVRGGVETQYF	TGTGCTAGCAGCTTAGGGGTGAGAGGGGGCGTGGAGACCCAGTACTTC
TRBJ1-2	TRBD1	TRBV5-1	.	CASSWDSRNYGYTF	TGCGCCAGCAGCTGGGACAGTCGAAACTATGGCTACACCTTC
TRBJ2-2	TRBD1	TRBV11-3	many	CASSRDRGRVKTGELFF	TGTGCCAGCAGCCGGGACAGGGGGCGCGTGAAGACCGGGGAGCTGTTTTTT
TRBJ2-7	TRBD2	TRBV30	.	CAWTERELSYEQYF	TGTGCCTGGACGGAGCGGGAACTTTCCTACGAGCAGTACTTC
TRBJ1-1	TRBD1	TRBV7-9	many	CASSRPGQGMVGNTEAFF	TGTGCCAGCAGCCGTCCAGGACAGGGGATGGTTGGGAACACTGAAGCTTTCTTT
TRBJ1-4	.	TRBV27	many	CASSSPRLVGEKLFF	TGTGCCAGCAGTTCCCCCCGGCTAGTCGGGGAAAAACTGTTTTTT
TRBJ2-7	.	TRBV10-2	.	CASSESMLVLYEQYF	TGCGCCAGCAGTGAGTCGATGTTAGTTTTATACGAGCAGTACTTC
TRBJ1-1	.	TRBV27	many	CASRIQRTSNTEAFF	TGTGCCAGCAGGATACAGCGAACTTCGAACACTGAAGCTTTCTTT
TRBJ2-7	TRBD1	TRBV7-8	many	CASSLNVLNRGYEQYF	TGTGCCAGCAGCTTAAACGTCTTAAACAGGGGATACGAGCAGTACTTC
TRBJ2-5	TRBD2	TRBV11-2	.	CASSWTRGGGETQYF	TGTGCCAGCAGCTGGACGCGGGGGGGGGGGGAGACCCAGTACTTC
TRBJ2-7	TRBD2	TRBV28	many	CASKVAGGSEQYF	TGTGCCAGCAAAGTCGCGGGAGGAAGCGAGCAGTACTTC
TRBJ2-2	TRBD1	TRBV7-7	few	CASSKDRGSGELFF	TGTGCTAGCAGCAAGGACAGGGGATCCGGGGAGCTGTTTTTT
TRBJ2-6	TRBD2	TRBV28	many	CASSPGRESSYSGANVLTF	TGTGCCAGCAGTCCGGGGAGGGAGAGCTCCTACTCTGGGGCCAACGTCCTGACTTTC